The 31 T cell receptor beta chains reported below all come from one sample, sequenced in a study of blood T cell repertoires in COVID-19. The repertoire was sequenced with immunoSEQ multiplex PCR; TCRdb's copy has only in-frame clones and lacks some. The data hold around 200,000 clones, with around nine tenths observed a single time. Sequencing was done on a sample of PBMCs or T cells enriched from blood (not recorded which). The receptors here all came from a woman aged 18-30 years who had recovered from COVID-19.

CDR3 sequence: CASSRATGVNEKLFF. In DNA, the CDR3 is TGCGCCAGCAGCCGCGCTACAGGGGTTAATGAAAAACTGTTTTTT. The chain carries TRBV5-1 and TRBJ1-4; 7 nucleotides match TRBD1. The CDR3 totals 15 residues. V dropped 4 bases and J dropped 4; count of bases not matched to a gene: 7. Germline CDR1 and CDR2: SGHRS and YFSETQ.

The count of this clone is one. This chain connects TRBV28 to TRBJ1-2; D perhaps matches TRBD1 (5 bases). The CDR3 contains 15 residues. The ends were cut back, 6 bases at V and 8 bases at J, with 22 bases in the middle. CDR1 and CDR2 (germline): MDHEN, SYDVKM. In DNA form, the CDR3 reads TGTGCCAGCAGCTATAGAGGGCGGGGGATCCGGGGCTACACCTTC. It encodes CASSYRGRGIRGYTF.

V and J are TRBV5-4 and TRBJ2-7; TRBD2 matches 10 bases. The CDR3 is 14 residues long. In germline, CDR1 is SGHNT, CDR2 YYREEE (reference sequence). The V segment lost 2 bases and the J segment 6 bases; nucleotides outside the gene matches: 5. The CDR3 loop is CASSLRLAGGEQYF. The DNA for the CDR3 is TGTGCCAGCAGCTTAAGGTTAGCGGGAGGCGAGCAGTACTTC.

Only one count was recorded for this clone. The V and J genes are TRBV28 and TRBJ2-7; 7 bases align to TRBD2. Germline values: CDR1 MDHEN, CDR2 SYDVKM. Germline trimming cut 7 bases from V and 2 bases from J; bases unmatched to any gene: 8. The CDR3 is made up of 14 amino acids. In nucleotides, the CDR3 is TGTGCCAGCATCCGGAGCGGGATTACCTACGAGCAGTACTTC. Amino acid sequence: CASIRSGITYEQYF.

The chain joins TRBV10-3 to TRBJ2-2; 7 bases agree with TRBD1. The CDR3 is 12 amino acids. CDR1 and CDR2 (germline): ENHRY, SYGVKD. CDR3 protein: CVTGDGTGELFF. In DNA, the CDR3 is TGTGTAACAGGGGATGGCACCGGGGAGCTGTTTTTT.

This sequence joins TRBV2 and TRBJ2-3; 14 bases line up with TRBD2. J lost 6 bases, V lost 3 bases, and 11 bases had no gene match. The germline CDR1 and CDR2 sequences are SNHLY and FYNNEI. The CDR3 loop spans 18 amino acids. CDR3 protein: CASSDWSGLAGAWDTQYF. The CDR3 DNA reads TGTGCCAGCAGTGATTGGTCGGGACTAGCGGGAGCTTGGGATACGCAGTATTTT.

V and J are TRBV27 and TRBJ2-7, with TRBD2 matching 11 bases. The CDR3 extends over 18 amino acids. Germline loops: CDR1 MNHEY, CDR2 SMNVEV (reference sequence). Germline trimming cut 2 bases from V and 4 bases from J; bases unmatched to any gene: 13. CDR3 DNA sequence: TGTGCCAGCAGTTTACACCTCGGGACTAGCGGAAGAGTTTACGAGCAGTACTTC. It specifies CASSLHLGTSGRVYEQYF.

This chain links TRBV27 with TRBJ2-3; D is possibly TRBD1 (5 bases). CDR1 and CDR2 from the germline V gene are MNHEY and SMNVEV (reference sequence). V shed 1 base and J shed 4 bases, with 12 bases lying between them. This CDR3 has 15 amino acids. CDR3 DNA: TGTGCCAGCAGTTTATTAATCCAGGGCCCAGATACGCAGTATTTT. Translated: CASSLLIQGPDTQYF.

The chain carries TRBV6-1 and TRBJ1-2, with TRBD1 matching 7 bases. V was clipped by 3 bases and J by 5 bases; unmatched bases: 9. This CDR3 is 15 amino acids long. Germline values: CDR1 MNHNS, CDR2 SASEGT. CDR3 protein: CASSERGGPGYGYTF. The CDR3 DNA follows: TGTGCCAGCAGTGAGAGAGGGGGCCCTGGGTATGGCTACACCTTC.

This clone was seen once. The chain links TRBV5-1 to TRBJ1-4; tentatively, D is TRBD1 (5 bases). The length of the CDR3 is 14 residues. CDR1 and CDR2 (germline): SGHRS, YFSETQ. V gave up 4 bases and J gave up 8 bases, with 15 bases separating them. CDR3 nucleotides: TGCGCCAGCAGCCCGACAGCCTCCATGGAAAAACTGTTTTTT. Encoded protein: CASSPTASMEKLFF.

The chain is built from TRBV27 and TRBJ1-3; possibly TRBD1 for D (6 bases). Germline assignment: CDR1 MNHEY and CDR2 SMNVEV (reference sequence). V lost 4 bases and J lost 1, with 14 bases in between. The CDR3 has 16 residues. The CDR3 DNA follows: TGTGCCAGCAGTTCGGTTACAGGGTCTTCTGGAAACACCATATATTTT. It yields the protein CASSSVTGSSGNTIYF.

Concerning this clone itself: One end of the junction does not line up with germline, which may come from a read error. The chain recombines TRBV7-9 with TRBJ2-5; TRBD2 agrees at 9 bases. CDR3 length: 15 amino acids. Germline CDR1 SEHNR, CDR2 FQNEAQ (reference sequence). CDR3 nucleotide sequence: TGTGCCAGCAGCCGGACTAGCGTCTCATTAGAGGCCCAGTACTTC. It is translated as CASSRTSVSLEAQYF.

CDR3 protein: CASSRPLTGHWAQETQYF. Written as DNA, the CDR3 is TGTGCCAGCAGCCGTCCACTTACAGGGCACTGGGCCCAAGAGACCCAGTACTTC. V is TRBV11-2 and J is TRBJ2-5; D perhaps matches TRBD1 (6 bases). CDR1 is SGHAT and CDR2 is FQNNGV in the germline V gene. Trimming left V 5 bases short and J 1 base short, with 23 bases between. The CDR3 sequence is 18 residues long.

There are a few counts of this clone. This chain connects TRBV2 to TRBJ2-7, with 8 bases that match TRBD1. The V gene's germline CDR1 is SNHLY and CDR2 FYNNEI. The CDR3 consists of 16 residues. The V gene end was trimmed by 6 bases and the J gene end by 6 bases; junction bases not matched to a gene: 16. The CDR3 nucleotides are TGTGCCAGCAGAGACGTTCAGGGGGCCAGGGAACGCGAGCAGTACTTC. Protein: CASRDVQGAREREQYF.

The genes are TRBV3-1 (or the pseudogene TRBV3-2) and TRBJ2-1; weak D call: TRBD2 (6 bases). The germline V and J ends were trimmed by 7 bases and 12 bases, with 19 bases remaining between them. CDR3 length equals 13 residues. CDR1 is LGHDT and CDR2 is YNNKEL in the germline V gene (reference sequence). The CDR3 bases are TGTGCCAGCATCCCCCCTGGCGGGGCTGGGCAGTTCTTC. Amino acid sequence: CASIPPGGAGQFF.

This chain links TRBV25-1 with TRBJ1-6; 7 bases match TRBD1. The length of the CDR3 is 13 residues. V gave up 6 bases and J gave up 5 bases; unmatched junction bases: 1. Per germline, CDR1 MGHDK and CDR2 SYGVNS. The CDR3 spells CASSRGNNSPLHF. The CDR3 bases are TGTGCCAGCAGCAGGGGGAATAATTCACCCCTCCACTTT.

This chain links TRBV5-6 with TRBJ2-6; a possible D gene is TRBD2 (5 bases). Trimming removed 0 bases at V and 2 bases at J, with 6 bases between. The CDR3 spans 15 residues. Looked up from germline, CDR1 is SGHDT and CDR2 is YYEEEE. The CDR3 region is CASSLGGTGANVLTF. The CDR3 nucleotides read TGTGCCAGCAGCTTGGGAGGGACTGGGGCCAACGTCCTGACTTTC.

The V and J genes are TRBV4-1 and TRBJ2-2; possibly TRBD2 for D (6 bases). Germline CDR1 is MGHRA and CDR2 is YSYEKL. CDR3 size: 18 residues. The V and J ends lost 0 bases and 5 bases respectively, with 19 bases between them. The CDR3, as DNA: TGCGCCAGCAGCCAAGATTCTGGGGGGTCGGGGCCAACCGGGGAGCTGTTTTTT. It encodes CASSQDSGGSGPTGELFF.

J is TRBJ1-5 and V is TRBV6-2 or TRBV6-3; D ambiguous. Between the trimmed V and J ends, which lost 6 bases and 5 bases, there was a span of 14 bases. This CDR3 has 14 residues. Germline-derived CDR1 and CDR2 are MNHEY and SVGEGT. The CDR3 sequence is CASSPMGGYQPQHF. CDR3 in DNA: TGTGCCAGCAGCCCGATGGGCGGGTATCAGCCCCAGCATTTT.

The V and J genes are TRBV4-3 and TRBJ2-1; 9 bases match TRBD2. Germline V CDR1 and CDR2: LGHNA, YSLEER. The CDR3 has 19 amino acids. Losses at the gene ends were 0 bases for V and 0 bases for J; bases not matched to a gene: 9. CDR3 sequence reads: CASSQDIPSGISSYNEQFF. In DNA, the CDR3 is TGCGCCAGCAGCCAAGATATTCCTAGCGGGATAAGCTCCTACAATGAGCAGTTCTTC.

The gene calls are TRBV28 and TRBJ2-1; 7 bases map to TRBD2. With V trimmed by 6 bases and J by 5 bases, 10 bases remained unmatched. The CDR3 sequence is 15 residues long. Germline CDR1 MDHEN, CDR2 SYDVKM. CDR3 coding DNA: TGTGCCAGCAGCCCCATGAGCGGGGACCACAATGAGCAGTTCTTC. It translates to CASSPMSGDHNEQFF.

This chain links TRBV5-4 with TRBJ2-7, with TRBD2 matching over 13 bases. Germline V gene sequence: CDR1 SGHNT, CDR2 YYREEE (reference sequence). CDR3 size: 16 residues. V dropped 4 bases and J dropped 0; count of bases not matched to a gene: 4. CDR3 residues: CASSRGLAGSSYEQYF. The CDR3 nucleotides are TGTGCCAGCAGCAGGGGACTAGCGGGGTCCTCCTACGAGCAGTACTTC.

This rearrangement joins TRBV5-1 to TRBJ2-4; tentative D call: TRBD1 (5 bases). In germline, CDR1 is SGHRS, CDR2 YFSETQ. The CDR3 length is 16 residues. The V and J ends lost 0 bases and 5 bases respectively, with 15 bases between them. CDR3 amino acids: CASSLETGFGQNIQYF. CDR3 DNA: TGCGCCAGCAGCTTGGAAACAGGCTTCGGGCAAAACATTCAGTACTTC. The full variable domain, rest sourced from reference TRBV5-1 and TRBJ2-4, is KAGVTQTPRYLIKTRGQQVTLSCSPISGHRSVSWYQQTPGQGLQFLFEYFSETQRNKGNFPGRFSGRQFSNSRSEMNVSTLELGDSALYLCASSLETGFGQNIQYFGAGTRLSVL.

The chain couples TRBV5-1 to TRBJ1-2; possible D gene TRBD1, 5 bases. The CDR3 has 13 residues. V gave up 1 base and J gave up 8 bases, with 12 bases separating them. Germline values: CDR1 SGHRS, CDR2 YFSETQ. CDR3 loop: CASSLWPGQGYTF. CDR3 sequence (DNA): TGCGCCAGCAGCTTGTGGCCAGGGCAGGGCTACACCTTC.

This clone appeared a single time. The chain employs TRBV12-5 and TRBJ2-4, with D tentatively TRBD2 (6 bases). The V end was cut by 6 bases, the J end by 9 bases, with 12 bases between. Per germline, CDR1 LGHNT and CDR2 FRNRAP. This CDR3 is built from 12 residues. The CDR3 reads CASGGLSGIQYF. Here the CDR3 DNA reads TGTGCTAGTGGGGGTCTTAGCGGCATTCAGTACTTC.

The V call is TRBV4-1, the J call TRBJ2-1, with a weak D call TRBD2 (6 bases). CDR1 MGHRA and CDR2 YSYEKL come from the germline V gene. V dropped 6 bases and J dropped 4 bases, with 13 bases sitting between them. This CDR3 has 14 amino acids. The CDR3 DNA reads as TGCGCCAGCAGGACGGAGGGGTCGTACAATGAGCAGTTCTTC. Amino acid sequence: CASRTEGSYNEQFF.

This chain links TRBV19 with TRBJ2-3; 12 bases agree with TRBD2. Germline V lookup: CDR1 LNHDA, CDR2 SQIVND (reference sequence). CDR3 length: 16 amino acids. J was trimmed by 3 bases and V by 4 bases; bases with no gene match: 5. DNA for the CDR3: TGTGCCAGTAGTAACCTAGCGGGAGGGCCGACAGATACGCAGTATTTT. Amino acid sequence: CASSNLAGGPTDTQYF.

V usage is TRBV28 and J usage is TRBJ1-6, with 10 nucleotides matching TRBD1. Germline-derived CDR1 and CDR2 are MDHEN and SYDVKM. The CDR3 consists of 14 residues. V lost 5 bases and J lost 9; bases outside the gene matches: 4. The CDR3 reads CASSRGQGSSPLHF. The CDR3 nucleotides are TGTGCCAGCAGTCGGGGACAGGGGAGTTCACCCCTCCACTTT.

The rearrangement uses TRBV18 and TRBJ2-7, with TRBD1 matching 8 bases. CDR3 length: 13 amino acids. Unmatched junction bases numbered 4, after V lost 5 bases and J lost 4 bases. Germline CDR1 KGHSH, CDR2 LQKENI. In DNA form, the CDR3 reads TGTGCCAGCTCAGTGGACAGGGTATACGAGCAGTACTTC. Its translation: CASSVDRVYEQYF.

In this sample, this clone turned up a few times. The chain employs TRBV21-1 and TRBJ2-7; the tabulated D call, TRBD1, remains unverified against the DNA. TRBV21-1 is described as a pseudogene. The CDR3 length is 16 residues. The CDR3 sequence: CASSTRDRESSYEQYF. DNA for the CDR3: TGTGCCAGCAGCACCCGGGACAGGGAGAGCTCCTACGAGCAGTACTTC.

The gene calls are TRBV4-2 and TRBJ2-7, with 9 bases that match TRBD2. CDR1 LGHNA and CDR2 YNFKEQ come from the germline V gene. CDR3 length equals 16 residues. V shed 0 bases and J 1 base; nucleotides not matched to a gene: 4. The CDR3 here is CASSQEGGRGSYEQYF. The CDR3 nucleotides read TGTGCCAGCAGCCAAGAGGGCGGGAGGGGGTCCTACGAGCAGTACTTC.